This T cell receptor (beta chain) was documented in a study of T cell changes during pregnancy in multiple sclerosis. Method: immunoSEQ multiplex PCR; TCRdb's copy keeps in-frame clones and lacks some. Here the sample spans about 53,000 clones, roughly 90% being singletons. The CDR3 totals 12 residues. In germline, CDR1 is PRHDT, CDR2 FYEKMQ (reference sequence). As regards this clone: The junction and the germline gene differ at one end; a read error may be behind it.

This sequence was found in a female donor in good health, enrolled as a control in a pregnancy study. J is TRBJ2-7 and V is TRBV13, with TRBD1 identical over 7 bases. The source material was peripheral blood, sampled after pregnancy. CDR3 nucleotide sequence: TGTGCCAGCAGCTTATGGGTAGGGGGCGAAGACTTC. Translation: CASSLWVGGEDF.